The 32 T cell receptor beta chains in this list originate from one sample, sequenced in a study of OX40 agonist ivuxolimab in advanced cancers. Measured with immunoSEQ multiplex PCR; TCRdb has only the in-frame clones, and not every one. The repertoire holds around 80,000 clones, with approximately 85% as singletons. The specimen comprised CD4+ or CD8+ T cells sorted from blood, sampled in a trial of the OX40 agonist ivuxolimab. The origin of the receptors is an adult with an advanced solid tumor such as melanoma, head and neck, liver or kidney cancer.

The rearrangement uses TRBV25-1 and TRBJ2-3, with unresolved D. CDR1 and CDR2 from the germline V gene are MGHDK and SYGVNS. The CDR3 has 12 amino acids. The ends were cut back, 6 bases at V and 6 bases at J, with 10 bases in the middle. CDR3 residues: CASRPDADTQYF. The CDR3, as DNA: TGTGCCAGCAGGCCGGACGCGGATACGCAGTATTTT.

This clone was counted only a few times. The genes are TRBV6-4 and TRBJ2-7; TRBD1 aligns across 11 bases. Germline values: CDR1 MRHNA, CDR2 SNTAGT. The V segment lost 0 bases and the J segment 0 bases; nucleotides outside the gene matches: 1. This CDR3 region has 16 residues. CDR3 loop: CASSDSGQGGSYEQYF. The CDR3 DNA reads as TGTGCCAGCAGTGACTCGGGACAGGGGGGCTCCTACGAGCAGTACTTC.

The chain is built from TRBV28 and TRBJ2-5; D is unclear. The J call may be incorrect, as the DNA end agrees better with TRBJ2-7. Germline CDR1 MDHEN, CDR2 SYDVKM. CDR3 length equals 14 residues. Written as DNA, the CDR3 is TGTGCCAGCAGTTTGGGTCTTCTAACCTACGAGCAGTACTTC. Translating gives CASSLGLLTYEQYF.

This clone appeared a few times. The chain couples TRBV11-2 to TRBJ2-7; D remains ambiguous. Deletions cut 3 bases from V and 6 bases from J, with 9 bases between. Germline values: CDR1 SGHAT, CDR2 FQNNGV. CDR3 length equals 12 residues. The CDR3 loop reads CASSLVVGEQYF. The CDR3 DNA follows: TGTGCCAGCAGCTTGGTGGTCGGCGAGCAGTACTTC.

This chain connects TRBV9 to TRBJ2-7; 9 bases match TRBD2. CDR1 is SGDLS and CDR2 is YYNGEE in the germline V gene. J lost 1 base, V lost 4 bases, and 6 bases had no gene match. This CDR3 spans 15 amino acids. CDR3 in amino acids: CASSPTTSGSYEQYF. As DNA, the CDR3 is TGTGCCAGCAGCCCGACGACTAGCGGTTCCTACGAGCAGTACTTC.

V is TRBV12-5 and J is TRBJ2-7; 8 nucleotides align to TRBD1. Per germline, CDR1 LGHNT and CDR2 FRNRAP. This CDR3 contains 15 residues. The J segment lost 2 bases and the V segment lost 3 bases, leaving 6 bases of the junction unmatched. CDR3 sequence (DNA): TGTGCTAGTGGTTTCGACAGGGGTGGCGCCTACGAGCAGTACTTC. Translating it yields CASGFDRGGAYEQYF.

CDR3 sequence: CAWSEESSGNTIYF. The CDR3 DNA reads TGTGCCTGGAGTGAGGAGAGCTCTGGAAACACCATATATTTT. The chain uses TRBV30 and TRBJ1-3; no clear D gene. Germline V gives CDR1 GTSNPN, CDR2 SVGIG (reference sequence). The CDR3 totals 14 residues. V was shortened by 1 base and J by 0 bases, with 7 bases between the two germline ends.

V is TRBV7-2 and J is TRBJ2-7; TRBD1 matches at 8 bases. J gave up 7 bases and V 5 bases, and 10 bases lay outside the gene matches. Germline loops: CDR1 SGHTA, CDR2 FQGNSA. CDR3 length: 14 amino acids. Here the CDR3 DNA reads TGTGCCAGCAGCCTCAGGGGGCCGCCTTGGGAGCAGTACTTC. Translation gives CASSLRGPPWEQYF.

The chain joins TRBV4-3 to TRBJ1-1; no definite D call. Germline CDR1 and CDR2: LGHNA and YSLEER. CDR3 length: 15 residues. V lost 4 bases to trimming and J lost 4 bases, with 16 bases between them. CDR3 in amino acids: CASSRRRESATEAFF. In DNA, the CDR3 is TGCGCCAGCAGCCGTCGGAGGGAGTCGGCCACTGAAGCTTTCTTT.

This chain connects TRBV7-2 to TRBJ2-7; 8 bases line up with TRBD2. This CDR3 contains 15 residues. The trim removed 5 bases at V and 6 bases at J, leaving 12 bases unmatched. Germline values: CDR1 SGHTA, CDR2 FQGNSA. Here the CDR3 DNA reads TGTGCCAGCAGCAAGGGCGGAGCGGGAGCGGGCGAGCAGTACTTC. This sequence encodes CASSKGGAGAGEQYF.

J is TRBJ2-6 and V is TRBV7-8, with D perhaps matching TRBD1 (6 bases). CDR3 size: 18 residues. In germline, CDR1 is SGHVS, CDR2 FQNEAQ. Trimming took 1 base from V and 4 from J, leaving 17 bases between them. The DNA of the CDR3 is TGTGCCAGCAGCTTAGGATCAGGGGCGGGCTCGGGGGCCAACGTCCTGACTTTC. Protein: CASSLGSGAGSGANVLTF.

The chain joins TRBV30 to TRBJ1-5; D gene ambiguous. The CDR3 spans 12 residues. V shed 2 bases and J shed 9 bases, with 11 bases lying between them. CDR1 and CDR2 from the germline V gene are GTSNPN and SVGIG (reference sequence). The CDR3 sequence: CAWSTLRMPQHF. CDR3 DNA sequence: TGTGCCTGGAGTACCCTCAGGATGCCCCAGCATTTT.

The chain joins TRBV7-9 to TRBJ2-3, with 9 bases lining up with TRBD1. This CDR3 spans 14 amino acids. Unmatched junction bases numbered 2, after V lost 4 bases and J lost 3 bases. Germline V gene sequence: CDR1 SEHNR, CDR2 FQNEAQ (reference sequence). DNA for the CDR3: TGTGCCAGCAGCTCGGACAGGGGTACAGATACGCAGTATTTT. It specifies CASSSDRGTDTQYF.

The chain carries TRBV19 and TRBJ1-2; D remains unclear. The V gene's germline CDR1 is LNHDA and CDR2 SQIVND (reference sequence). CDR3 size: 12 residues. V lost 0 bases to trimming and J lost 5 bases, with 4 bases between them. CDR3 in DNA: TGTGCCAGTAGTATAGACCGATATGGCTACACCTTC. Translated: CASSIDRYGYTF. Looking up the rest from reference TRBV19 and TRBJ1-2 gives the full variable domain: DGGITQSPKYLFRKEGQNVTLSCEQNLNHDAMYWYRQDPGQGLRLIYYSQIVNDFQKGDIAEGYSVSREKKESFPLTVTSAQKNPTAFYLCASSIDRYGYTFGSGTRLTVV.

This chain joins TRBV5-4 and TRBJ2-3; D is unclear. Trimming stripped 0 bases from V and 4 bases from J, with 6 bases between. Per germline, CDR1 SGHNT and CDR2 YYREEE (reference sequence). The CDR3 is 13 amino acids. The CDR3 loop reads CASSLEVSDTQYF. In DNA, the CDR3 is TGTGCCAGCAGCTTGGAGGTATCAGATACGCAGTATTTT.

This chain connects TRBV28 to TRBJ2-1, with D tentatively TRBD1 (5 bases). Germline values: CDR1 MDHEN, CDR2 SYDVKM. The CDR3 contains 11 residues. The V gene lost 6 bases and the J gene lost 7 bases, with 7 bases spanning the gap. CDR3 in DNA: TGTGCCAGCAGCCACAGGAATGAGCAGTTCTTC. Its protein product is CASSHRNEQFF.

V is TRBV5-1 and J is TRBJ2-2, with a possible D match to TRBD2 (6 bases). The CDR3 is 16 amino acids. CDR1 is SGHRS, CDR2 YFSETQ, per germline. Trimming took off 3 bases at V and 1 base at J, with 13 bases between the two ends. CDR3 in DNA: TGCGCCAGCAGCTCCGGACTATTACTGAACACCGGGGAGCTGTTTTTT. Encoded protein: CASSSGLLLNTGELFF.

In DNA form, the CDR3 reads TGTGCCAGCACCTTCCGGTCTTTTGCAACTAATGAAAAACTGTTTTTT. Its protein product is CASTFRSFATNEKLFF. The chain combines TRBV28 with TRBJ1-4; D is uncertain. This CDR3 spans 16 amino acids. Trimming took off 7 bases at V and 0 bases at J, with 15 bases between the two ends. Germline V gene sequence: CDR1 MDHEN, CDR2 SYDVKM.

This sequence joins TRBV2 and TRBJ2-6; D not resolved. Trimming took off 3 bases at V and 2 bases at J, with 8 bases between the two ends. Looked up from germline, CDR1 is SNHLY and CDR2 is FYNNEI. The CDR3 runs 15 residues. CDR3 amino acids: CASSDQAAGANVLTF. In DNA, the CDR3 is TGTGCCAGCAGTGATCAGGCAGCTGGGGCCAACGTCCTGACTTTC.

This clone was observed once. This rearrangement joins TRBV2 to TRBJ2-7, with 14 bases that match TRBD2. From germline, CDR1 is SNHLY and CDR2 FYNNEI. The CDR3 runs to 17 residues. Trimming at V came to 7 bases and at J to 4 bases, leaving 12 bases not matched to a gene. This CDR3 is CASNKETSGGAAYEQYF. As DNA, the CDR3 is TGTGCCAGCAACAAGGAGACTAGCGGGGGGGCCGCTTACGAGCAGTACTTC.

The chain combines TRBV28 with TRBJ1-4; D is undetermined. Trimming left V 4 bases short and J 8 bases short, with 5 bases between. CDR1 is MDHEN, CDR2 SYDVKM, per germline. CDR3 length: 11 residues. CDR3 sequence: CASSSTEKLFF. The CDR3 DNA is TGTGCCAGCAGTTCGACAGAAAAACTGTTTTTT.

The chain recombines TRBV7-2 with TRBJ2-6; no clear D. Trimming removed 4 bases at V and 4 bases at J, with 2 bases between. Per the germline V gene, CDR1 is SGHTA and CDR2 is FQGNSA. CDR3 length equals 12 residues. Here the CDR3 DNA reads TGTGCCAGCAGCTGGGGGGCCAACGTCCTGACTTTC. It is translated as CASSWGANVLTF.

The chain has TRBV13 and TRBJ1-1; D ambiguous. The CDR3 loop spans 13 amino acids. Per germline, CDR1 PRHDT and CDR2 FYEKMQ (reference sequence). The V end lost 5 bases, the J end lost 4 bases, and 11 bases lay between the germline ends. CDR3 DNA sequence: TGTGCCAGCAGCGCCCGACCCCTCACTGAAGCTTTCTTT. Protein product: CASSARPLTEAFF.

This rearrangement joins TRBV10-1 to TRBJ1-5, with D possibly being TRBD1 (6 bases). Germline CDR1 WNHNN, CDR2 SYGVQD (reference sequence). Trimming removed 7 bases from V and 7 bases from J, with 17 bases in between. This CDR3 has 14 residues. CDR3 sequence reads: CASTLGQIEQPQHF. CDR3 DNA sequence: TGCGCCAGCACGCTAGGACAGATAGAACAGCCCCAGCATTTT.

In its sample, this clone was seen a few times. The J gene is TRBJ2-3, the V gene TRBV5-4, with D unresolved. In germline, CDR1 is SGHNT, CDR2 YYREEE (reference sequence). V gave up 4 bases and J gave up 6 bases, with 9 bases separating them. The CDR3 consists of 12 residues. Here the CDR3 DNA reads TGTGCCAGCAGCACGGCGCGGGATACGCAGTATTTT. Translating it yields CASSTARDTQYF.

The chain has TRBV11-2 and TRBJ2-6; D call uncertain. This CDR3 contains 17 residues. The ends were cut back, 1 base at V and 0 bases at J, with 10 bases in the middle. CDR1 is SGHAT, CDR2 FQNNGV, per germline. The CDR3, as DNA: TGTGCCAGCAGCTTAGCTATTGGATACTCTGGGGCCAACGTCCTGACTTTC. It is translated as CASSLAIGYSGANVLTF.

The gene calls are TRBV27 and TRBJ1-2; D remains ambiguous. The germline CDR1 and CDR2 sequences are MNHEY and SMNVEV (reference sequence). The CDR3 loop spans 13 amino acids. Trimming cost V 3 bases and J 3 bases, with 8 bases left between them. Here the CDR3 DNA reads TGTGCCAGCAGTTTGGACGGAGACTATGGCTACACCTTC. This gives the protein CASSLDGDYGYTF.

The chain has TRBV30 and TRBJ1-6, with 8 bases identical to TRBD1. The CDR3 has 15 amino acids. Germline V gene sequence: CDR1 GTSNPN, CDR2 SVGIG (reference sequence). Losses at the gene ends were 6 bases for V and 6 bases for J; bases not matched to a gene: 10. The CDR3 DNA follows: TGTGCCTGCCGACAGGGGCCCCTTCCTAATTCACCCCTCCACTTT. This gives the protein CACRQGPLPNSPLHF. The full variable domain, completed using reference TRBV30 and TRBJ1-6, is SQTIHQWPATLVQPVGSPLSLECTVEGTSNPNLYWYRQAAGRGLQLLFYSVGIGQISSEVPQNLSASRPQDRQFILSSKKLLLSDSGFYLCACRQGPLPNSPLHFGNGTRLTVT.

The DNA for the CDR3 is TGTGCCAGCAGTCCAAATCGGGACCGAGGCTCCTACGAGCAGTACTTC. The encoded protein is CASSPNRDRGSYEQYF. The chain uses TRBV28 and TRBJ2-7; D could derive from TRBD1 or TRBD2 (5 bases each). This CDR3 region has 16 residues. Looked up from germline, CDR1 is MDHEN and CDR2 is SYDVKM. The V end lost 5 bases, the J end lost 0 bases, and 17 bases lay between the germline ends.

This chain connects TRBV9 to TRBJ1-4; 9 nucleotides match TRBD1. This CDR3 contains 15 residues. V gave up 3 bases and J gave up 8 bases; unmatched junction bases: 8. Germline V gene lookup returns CDR1 SGDLS and CDR2 YYNGEE. CDR3 sequence reads: CASSASTGGQEKLFF. In nucleotides, the CDR3 is TGTGCCAGCAGCGCTTCGACAGGGGGGCAAGAAAAACTGTTTTTT.

The chain uses TRBV29-1 and TRBJ2-1; D possibly corresponds to TRBD2 (6 bases). Trimming shortened V by 3 bases and J by 12 bases, and 12 bases separated the two germline ends. This CDR3 contains 11 residues. Looked up from germline, CDR1 is SQVTM and CDR2 is ANQGSEA. The CDR3 region is CSVDLAIGQFF. The CDR3 nucleotides read TGCAGCGTTGACCTAGCGATAGGGCAGTTCTTC.

This chain links TRBV9 with TRBJ2-3; D is possibly TRBD2 (5 bases). The ends were cut back, 0 bases at V and 5 bases at J, with 13 bases in the middle. This CDR3 region has 15 residues. CDR1 is SGDLS and CDR2 is YYNGEE in the germline V gene. The CDR3 is CASSVVSSRGDTQYF. The DNA for the CDR3 is TGTGCCAGCAGCGTAGTCTCTAGTCGGGGAGATACGCAGTATTTT.